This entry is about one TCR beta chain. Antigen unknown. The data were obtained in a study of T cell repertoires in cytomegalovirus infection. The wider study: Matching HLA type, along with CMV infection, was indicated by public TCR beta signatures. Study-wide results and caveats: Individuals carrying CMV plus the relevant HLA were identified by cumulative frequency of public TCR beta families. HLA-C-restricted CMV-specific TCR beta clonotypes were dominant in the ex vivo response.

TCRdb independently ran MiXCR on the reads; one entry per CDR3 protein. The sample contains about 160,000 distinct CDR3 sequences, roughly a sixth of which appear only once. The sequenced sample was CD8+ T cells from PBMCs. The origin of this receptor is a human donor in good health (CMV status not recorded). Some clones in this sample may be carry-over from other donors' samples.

CDR3 in DNA: TGTGCCAGCAGTTACGGGGGCCGGAACAATGAGCAGTTCTTC. Translated: CASSYGGRNNEQFF. The chain carries TRBV12-3 or TRBV12-4 and TRBJ2-1; D possibly matches TRBD1 or TRBD2 (6 bases each). V lost 4 bases and J 5 bases, leaving 12 bases between the germline ends. This CDR3 spans 14 amino acids.